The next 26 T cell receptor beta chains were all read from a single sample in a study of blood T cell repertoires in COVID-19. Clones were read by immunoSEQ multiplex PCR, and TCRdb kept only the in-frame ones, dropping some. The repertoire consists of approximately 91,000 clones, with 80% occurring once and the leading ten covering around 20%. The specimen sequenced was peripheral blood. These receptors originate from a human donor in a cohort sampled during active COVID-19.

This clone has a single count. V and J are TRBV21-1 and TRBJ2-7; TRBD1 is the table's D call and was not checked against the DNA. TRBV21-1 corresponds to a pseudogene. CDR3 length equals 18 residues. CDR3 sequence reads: CASSKVPPAGSNSYEQYF. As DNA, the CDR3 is TGTGCCAGCAGCAAAGTACCCCCAGCAGGGTCTAACTCCTACGAGCAGTACTTC.

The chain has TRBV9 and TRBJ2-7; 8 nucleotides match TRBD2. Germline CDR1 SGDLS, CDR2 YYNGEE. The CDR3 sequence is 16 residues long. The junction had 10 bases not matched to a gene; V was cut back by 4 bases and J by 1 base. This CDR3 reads CASSPPGSGDSYEQYF. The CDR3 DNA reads TGTGCCAGCAGCCCTCCCGGTAGCGGGGATTCCTACGAGCAGTACTTC.

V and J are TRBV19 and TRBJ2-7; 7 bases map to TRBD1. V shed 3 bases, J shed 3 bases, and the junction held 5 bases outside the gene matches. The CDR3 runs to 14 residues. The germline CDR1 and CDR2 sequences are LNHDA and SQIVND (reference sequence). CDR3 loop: CASSITGTVYEQYF. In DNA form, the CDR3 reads TGTGCCAGTAGTATCACCGGGACAGTCTACGAGCAGTACTTC.

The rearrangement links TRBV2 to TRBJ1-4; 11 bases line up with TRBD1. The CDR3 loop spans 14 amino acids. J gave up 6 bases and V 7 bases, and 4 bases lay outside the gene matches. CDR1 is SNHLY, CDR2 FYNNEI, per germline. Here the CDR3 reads CASIGTGGDEKLFF. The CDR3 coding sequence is TGTGCCAGCATTGGGACAGGGGGAGATGAAAAACTGTTTTTT.

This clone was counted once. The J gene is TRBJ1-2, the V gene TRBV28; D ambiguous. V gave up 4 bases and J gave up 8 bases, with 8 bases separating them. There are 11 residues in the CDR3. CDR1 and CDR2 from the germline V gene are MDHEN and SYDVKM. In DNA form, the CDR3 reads TGTGCCAGCAGTTCCTCTGTAGGCTACACCTTC. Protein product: CASSSSVGYTF.

DNA for the CDR3: TGCAGCGTTGACGGGACAGGGGAGACCTACGAGCAGTACTTC. Its protein product is CSVDGTGETYEQYF. The J gene is TRBJ2-7, the V gene TRBV29-1; 10 bases fit TRBD1. Germline CDR1 reads SQVTM; CDR2 reads ANQGSEA. The CDR3 spans 14 residues. V gave up 3 bases and J gave up 2 bases; unmatched junction bases: 4.

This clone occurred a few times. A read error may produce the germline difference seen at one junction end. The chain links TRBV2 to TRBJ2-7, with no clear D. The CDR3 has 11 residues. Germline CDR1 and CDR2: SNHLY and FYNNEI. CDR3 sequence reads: CASRDWHEQYF. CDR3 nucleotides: TGTGCCAGCCGTGATTGGCACGAGCAGTACTTC.

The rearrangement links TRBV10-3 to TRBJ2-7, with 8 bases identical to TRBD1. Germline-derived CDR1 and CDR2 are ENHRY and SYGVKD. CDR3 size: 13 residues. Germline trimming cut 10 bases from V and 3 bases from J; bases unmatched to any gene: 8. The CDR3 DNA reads TGTGCCACCACGTCGGGACAGGACTACGAGCAGTACTTC. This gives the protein CATTSGQDYEQYF.

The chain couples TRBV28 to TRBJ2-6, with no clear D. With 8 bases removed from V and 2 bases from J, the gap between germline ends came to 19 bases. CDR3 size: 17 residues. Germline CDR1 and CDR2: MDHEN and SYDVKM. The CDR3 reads CASRSLSSQPGANVLTF. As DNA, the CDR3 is TGTGCCAGCCGGTCCTTGAGCTCTCAACCTGGGGCCAACGTCCTGACTTTC.

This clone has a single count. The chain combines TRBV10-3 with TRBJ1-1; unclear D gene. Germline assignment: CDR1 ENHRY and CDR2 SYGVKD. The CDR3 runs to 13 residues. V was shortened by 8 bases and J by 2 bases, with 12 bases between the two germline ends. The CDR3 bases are TGTGCCATCCGCCTGGCAGGCAACACTGAAGCTTTCTTT. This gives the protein CAIRLAGNTEAFF.

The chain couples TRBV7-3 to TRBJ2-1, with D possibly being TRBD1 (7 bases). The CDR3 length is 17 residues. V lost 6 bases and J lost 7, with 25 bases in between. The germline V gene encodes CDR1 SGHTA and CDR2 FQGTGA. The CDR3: CASSPGGSGRGRNEQFF. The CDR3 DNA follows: TGTGCCAGCAGTCCAGGGGGTAGCGGCCGAGGTCGGAATGAGCAGTTCTTC.

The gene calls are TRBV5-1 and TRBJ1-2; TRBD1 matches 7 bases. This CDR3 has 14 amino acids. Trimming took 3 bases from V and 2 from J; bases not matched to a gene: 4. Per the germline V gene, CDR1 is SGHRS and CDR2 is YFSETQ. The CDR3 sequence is CASSSGTANYGYTF. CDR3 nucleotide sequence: TGCGCCAGCAGCTCCGGGACAGCGAACTATGGCTACACCTTC.

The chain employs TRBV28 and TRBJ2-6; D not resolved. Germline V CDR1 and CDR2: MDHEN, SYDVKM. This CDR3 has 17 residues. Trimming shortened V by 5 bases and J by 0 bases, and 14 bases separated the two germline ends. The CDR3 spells CASSPQSQASGANVLTF. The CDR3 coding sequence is TGTGCCAGCAGTCCCCAATCTCAGGCCTCTGGGGCCAACGTCCTGACTTTC.

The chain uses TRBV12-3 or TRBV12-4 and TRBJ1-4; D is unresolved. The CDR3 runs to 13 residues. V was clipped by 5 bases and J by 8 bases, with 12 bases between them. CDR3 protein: CASSPTRQEKLFF. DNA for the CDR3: TGTGCCAGCAGTCCCACCCGCCAGGAAAAACTGTTTTTT.

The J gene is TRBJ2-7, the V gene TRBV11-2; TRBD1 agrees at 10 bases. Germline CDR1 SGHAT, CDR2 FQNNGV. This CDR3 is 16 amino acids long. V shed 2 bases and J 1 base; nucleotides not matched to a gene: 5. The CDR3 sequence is CASSLRGTGVSYEQYF. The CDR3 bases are TGTGCCAGCAGCTTAAGGGGGACAGGGGTATCCTACGAGCAGTACTTC.

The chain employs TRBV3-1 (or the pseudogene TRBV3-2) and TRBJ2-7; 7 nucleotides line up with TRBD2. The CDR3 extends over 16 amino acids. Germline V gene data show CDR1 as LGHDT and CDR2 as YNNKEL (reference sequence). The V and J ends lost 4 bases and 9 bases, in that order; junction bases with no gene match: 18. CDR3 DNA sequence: TGTGCCAGCAGCCGCGGAACCGTTCGGGAGGCCCGCGGGCAGTACTTC. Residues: CASSRGTVREARGQYF.

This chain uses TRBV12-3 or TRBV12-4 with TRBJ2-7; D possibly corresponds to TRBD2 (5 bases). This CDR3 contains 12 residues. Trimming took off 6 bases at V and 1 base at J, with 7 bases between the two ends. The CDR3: CASSRGSYEQYF. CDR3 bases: TGTGCCAGCAGCCGAGGGTCCTACGAGCAGTACTTC.

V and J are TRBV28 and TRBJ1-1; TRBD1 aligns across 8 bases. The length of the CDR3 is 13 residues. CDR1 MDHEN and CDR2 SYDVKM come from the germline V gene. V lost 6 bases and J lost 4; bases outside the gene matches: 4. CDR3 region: CASRLQGGTEAFF. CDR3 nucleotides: TGTGCCAGCAGACTACAGGGGGGCACTGAAGCTTTCTTT.

CDR3 loop: CASSSPGTGRYGYTF. In DNA form, the CDR3 reads TGTGCCAGCAGTTCGCCCGGGACAGGGAGGTATGGCTACACCTTC. The chain recombines TRBV6-5 with TRBJ1-2; 9 positions agree with TRBD1. The V and J ends lost 4 bases and 5 bases, in that order; junction bases with no gene match: 8. The CDR3 runs to 15 residues. The germline V gene encodes CDR1 MNHEY and CDR2 SVGAGI.

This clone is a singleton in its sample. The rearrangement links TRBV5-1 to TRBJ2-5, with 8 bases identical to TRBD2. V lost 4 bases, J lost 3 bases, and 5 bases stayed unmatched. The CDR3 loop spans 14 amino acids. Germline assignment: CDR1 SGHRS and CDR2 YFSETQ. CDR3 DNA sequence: TGCGCCAGCAGCCTGAGCGGGAGCGAAGAGACCCAGTACTTC. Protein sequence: CASSLSGSEETQYF.

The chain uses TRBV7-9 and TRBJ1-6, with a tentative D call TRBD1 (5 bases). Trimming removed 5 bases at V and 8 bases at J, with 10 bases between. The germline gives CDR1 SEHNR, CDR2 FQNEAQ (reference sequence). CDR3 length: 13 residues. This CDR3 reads CASSVQGYSPLHF. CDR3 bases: TGTGCCAGCAGCGTTCAGGGTTATTCACCCCTCCACTTT.

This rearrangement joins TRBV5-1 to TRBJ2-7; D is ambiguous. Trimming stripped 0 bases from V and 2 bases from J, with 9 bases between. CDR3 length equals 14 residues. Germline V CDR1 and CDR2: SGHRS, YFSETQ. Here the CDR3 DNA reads TGCGCCAGCAGCTTGGCTACAGCCGCCTACGAGCAGTACTTC. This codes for CASSLATAAYEQYF. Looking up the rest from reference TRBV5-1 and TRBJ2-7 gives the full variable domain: KAGVTQTPRYLIKTRGQQVTLSCSPISGHRSVSWYQQTPGQGLQFLFEYFSETQRNKGNFPGRFSGRQFSNSRSEMNVSTLELGDSALYLCASSLATAAYEQYFGPGTRLTVT.

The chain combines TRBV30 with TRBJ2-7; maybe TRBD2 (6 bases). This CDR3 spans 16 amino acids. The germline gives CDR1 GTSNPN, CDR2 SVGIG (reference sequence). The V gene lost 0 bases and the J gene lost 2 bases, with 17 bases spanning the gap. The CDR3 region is CAWSVLRTTRAYEQYF. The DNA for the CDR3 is TGTGCCTGGAGTGTACTCCGGACTACCCGAGCCTACGAGCAGTACTTC.

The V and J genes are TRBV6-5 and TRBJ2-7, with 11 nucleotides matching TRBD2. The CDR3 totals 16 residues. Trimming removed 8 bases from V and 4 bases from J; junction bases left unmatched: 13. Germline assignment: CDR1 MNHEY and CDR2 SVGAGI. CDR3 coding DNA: TGTGCCAGCGGCTACTCGGGACTAGCGGACCATTACGAGCAGTACTTC. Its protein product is CASGYSGLADHYEQYF.

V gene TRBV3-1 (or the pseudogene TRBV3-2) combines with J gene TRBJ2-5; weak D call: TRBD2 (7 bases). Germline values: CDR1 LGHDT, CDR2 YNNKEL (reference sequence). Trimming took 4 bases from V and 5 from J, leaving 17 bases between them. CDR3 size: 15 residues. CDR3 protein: CASSPRGRGGETQYF. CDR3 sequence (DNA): TGTGCCAGCAGCCCTAGGGGGAGGGGCGGGGAGACCCAGTACTTC.

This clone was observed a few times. This CDR3 reads CASSLGPTGELFF. The DNA of the CDR3 is TGCGCCAGCAGCTTGGGGCCCACCGGGGAGCTGTTTTTT. V is TRBV5-1 and J is TRBJ2-2; D gene unclear. Looked up from germline, CDR1 is SGHRS and CDR2 is YFSETQ. The CDR3 contains 13 residues. Trimming removed 0 bases from V and 4 bases from J, with 4 bases in between.